The rows below give T cell receptor beta chains drawn from one sample of a study of blood T cell repertoires in COVID-19. Here immunoSEQ multiplex PCR was the method, and the copy in TCRdb shows in-frame clones only, minus some. The sample includes about 210,000 clones, around 80% of them seen just once. Source material: peripheral blood. The receptors originated from a woman of 80 years or more with COVID-19, enrolled during active disease. Each CDR3 is given with its conserved first and last residue. The D gene is left open where the match is weak. Some rows mark clone size as missing; the rest say once, few, many or name a class of expanded clone.

D: TRBD1; V: TRBV2; J: TRBJ2-5; size: NA; CDR3: CASSAGGLDQETQYF; DNA: TGTGCCAGCAGCGCAGGGGGCTTAGACCAAGAGACCCAGTACTTC
D: TRBD1; V: TRBV9; J: TRBJ2-3; size: NA; CDR3: CASSPRQGAQSDTQYF; DNA: TGTGCCAGCAGCCCCCGACAGGGGGCGCAGTCAGATACGCAGTATTTT
D: TRBD1; V: TRBV5-6; J: TRBJ1-5; size: NA; CDR3: CASSKQGARIQPQHF; DNA: TGTGCCAGCAGCAAACAGGGGGCACGGATTCAGCCCCAGCATTTT
D: NA; V: TRBV5-1; J: TRBJ1-1; size: once; CDR3: CASSLGGGNTEAFF; DNA: TGCGCCAGCAGCTTGGGCGGGGGGAACACTGAAGCTTTCTTT
D: NA; V: TRBV7-5; J: TRBJ2-4; size: few; CDR3: CARSFTMKGGITKNIQYF; DNA: TGTGCCAGAAGCTTTACAATGAAGGGGGGGATTACCAAAAACATTCAGTACTTC
D: TRBD2; V: TRBV6-6; J: TRBJ2-1; size: NA; CDR3: CASSSRTSGGNEQFF; DNA: TGTGCCAGCAGTTCTCGGACTAGCGGGGGGAATGAGCAGTTCTTC
D: NA; V: TRBV7-6; J: TRBJ2-3; size: NA; CDR3: CASSPRFVTDTQYF; DNA: TGTGCCAGCAGCCCGCGGTTCGTCACAGATACGCAGTATTTT
D: TRBD2; V: TRBV6-2/TRBV6-3; J: TRBJ2-5; size: NA; CDR3: CASSSPRRGVETQYF; DNA: TGTGCCAGCAGTTCACCCCGACGGGGGGTAGAGACCCAGTACTTC
D: TRBD2; V: TRBV7-9; J: TRBJ2-5; size: NA; CDR3: CASSSSGTSKVQETQYF; DNA: TGTGCCAGCAGCTCCTCCGGGACTAGCAAAGTCCAAGAGACCCAGTACTTC
D: TRBD2; V: TRBV6-6; J: TRBJ2-3; size: NA; CDR3: CASRPLSGGASDTQYF; DNA: TGTGCCAGCAGACCACTCAGCGGGGGGGCGTCAGATACGCAGTATTTT
D: NA; V: TRBV19; J: TRBJ1-4; size: NA; CDR3: CASSRQIAGEKLFF; DNA: TGTGCCAGTTCCCGACAGATAGCAGGTGAAAAACTGTTTTTT
D: NA; V: TRBV7-2; J: TRBJ1-1; size: NA; CDR3: CASRAGGVPNTEAFF; DNA: TGTGCCAGCAGGGCGGGGGGGGTACCGAACACTGAAGCTTTCTTT
D: NA; V: TRBV30; J: TRBJ2-1; size: once; CDR3: CAWRAGSYNEQFF; DNA: TGTGCCTGGAGGGCAGGGTCTTACAATGAGCAGTTCTTC